This TCR beta chain was found in a study of T cell responses to AZD1222 COVID-19 vaccine. Findings and caveats of the study: Only after the peak T cell response were repertoires sampled. Donors in the cohort were predominantly white British and more often female, and clonal diversity was possibly underestimated. AZD1222 recipients seropositive at baseline numbered only six. Spike-specific TCR depth and breadth grew after two AZD1222 doses.

As to this clone: Antigen unknown.

Profiled with immunoSEQ multiplex PCR; TCRdb holds only in-frame clones, not every one. The sample includes roughly 76,000 clones, just over 85% of them seen just once. Trimming pared 5 bases from V and 8 bases from J, leaving 12 bases between. Germline CDR1 reads MDHEN; CDR2 reads SYDVKM. This CDR3 comprises 12 residues. This receptor was taken from an adult in good health. The sample was peripheral blood, taken on day 0 of AZD1222 vaccination. The V call is TRBV28, the J call TRBJ1-2; D perhaps matches TRBD1 (6 bases). DNA for the CDR3: TGTGCCAGCAGTACAGGGACCGGCGGCTACACCTTC. Its translation: CASSTGTGGYTF.